This note documents a single T cell receptor (beta chain) sequence. Germline CDR1 and CDR2: MDHEN and SYDVKM. The CDR3 loop spans 15 amino acids. V was shortened by 5 bases and J by 4 bases, with 15 bases between the two germline ends. This record comes from a study of blood T cell repertoires in COVID-19. Looking at the study overall: Acute and convalescent COVID-19 samples came from the United States, Italy and Spain. Sources were T cells, B-cell-depleted T cells, or PBMCs; the material itself was cDNA or gDNA.

In the authors' methods: Amplification of reference gene primers was used by the study to estimate nucleated cell counts. The data were produced by immunoSEQ multiplex PCR, yet TCRdb's version contains in-frame clones alone and is incomplete. From that table come the V and J calls and clone size; the DNA was used to work out D and trimming. The data hold 140,000 or so clones, with 70% to 90% observed a single time. The origin of this receptor is a man in his 70s with acute or convalescent COVID-19. The sequenced sample was peripheral blood. The V gene is TRBV28, the J gene TRBJ1-5; D may be TRBD1 (6 bases). Written as DNA, the CDR3 is TGTGCCAGCAGTCCTGACGACAGGTTGAATCAGCCCCAGCATTTT. Translation: CASSPDDRLNQPQHF.